What follows describes a single T cell receptor beta chain. Antigen specificity is unknown. The CDR3 is 14 amino acids. Germline V gene data show CDR1 as SGHTA and CDR2 as FQGNSA. The V end lost 4 bases, the J end lost 4 bases, and 12 bases lay between the germline ends. These data are taken from a study of T cells after posttransplantation cyclophosphamide. Study-wide findings and caveats: Tissue-infiltrating T cells from skin or gut overlapped little with blood T cells.

The repertoire was sequenced with immunoSEQ multiplex PCR; TCRdb's copy has only in-frame clones and lacks some. The data hold around 19,000 clones, with less than 99% observed a single time. The naive gate required viable CD3+CD4+ or CD3+CD8+ cells with CCR7+CD45RA+CD45RO-CD95-CD27+CD28+ phenotype. The material sequenced was naive CD4+ T cells sorted from PBMCs. The rearrangement links TRBV7-2 to TRBJ2-3, with D unresolved. The clonotype comes from a man aged 40-49 years in good health, CMV-negative, and a related stem cell transplant donor. The CDR3 spells CASSSRFQADTQYF. The CDR3 nucleotides read TGTGCCAGCAGCTCCAGGTTCCAGGCAGATACGCAGTATTTT.